This T cell receptor beta chain was captured in a study of blood T cell repertoires in COVID-19. Study summary: The cDNA or gDNA used as material had been derived from T cells, B-cell-depleted T cells, or PBMCs.

To note about this clone: Other DNA sequences of this sample code for an identical CDR3.

The CDR3 is 15 amino acids. Germline V gene lookup returns CDR1 MGHRA and CDR2 YSYEKL. The V and J ends lost 4 bases and 2 bases, in that order; junction bases with no gene match: 4. Assay: immunoSEQ multiplex PCR; the TCRdb copy retains only in-frame clones and omits some. The repertoire holds approximately 90,000 clones, with roughly 88% as singletons. Material: peripheral blood. V is TRBV4-1 and J is TRBJ2-7; 11 nucleotides line up with TRBD2. The TCR originated in a human donor in a cohort sampled during active COVID-19. The CDR3, as DNA: TGCGCCAGCAGCCCTTTAGCGGGAGGGCCCTACGAGCAGTACTTC. Translating it yields CASSPLAGGPYEQYF.